This TCR beta chain derives from a study of T cells in Graves' hyperthyroidism and ophthalmopathy. Researchers amplified the TCR beta CDR3 regions from RNA transcripts. HTBI primers were used for first-round RT-PCR of the TCR CDR3. TCRdb used MiXCR to reprocess the multiplex PCR reads, holding one entry per CDR3 protein. The sample gives hundreds of thousands of distinct CDR3 sequences, around 15% of which show up once; 10% to 13% is in the top ten. Per the germline V gene, CDR1 is SGDLS and CDR2 is YYNGEE. The CDR3 consists of 16 residues. After removal of 2 bases from V and 5 bases from J, the junction contained 11 bases not matched to a gene. This clonotype was seen a handful of times.

What was sequenced was blood. The clonotype was recovered from a woman aged 18-29 years with Graves' hyperthyroidism. The V call is TRBV9, the J call TRBJ2-7; 9 positions agree with TRBD2. The CDR3 protein is CASSVGLAGEGNEQYF. The DNA of the CDR3 is TGTGCCAGCAGCGTGGGTTTAGCGGGAGAGGGAAACGAGCAGTACTTC.